The following is a TCR beta chain sequence with its context. Its antigen target is currently unknown. The record has no base qualities; no much larger clone is one base away. TCRbeta CDR3 regions were amplified from genomic DNA by means of the immunoSEQ Assay, a bias-controlled multiplex PCR. The study's own analysis went as follows. The number of nucleated cells in each sample was estimated from the amplification of reference gene primers within the assay. Sequence reads were collapsed and filtered to measure the absolute abundance of every unique TCRbeta CDR3 rearrangement. For each sample, productive Simpson clonality was calculated as the square root of Simpson's diversity index over productive rearrangements. The clones in this table, taken by TCRdb from immuneACCESS, are in-frame only. Not every clone is retained; where verified, under half of the shortfall comes from an unresolved V gene, and the cause of the rest is unknown. Clone size and V and J calls were adopted from that table, with D and trimming inferred from the DNA. The sample yields approximately 210,000 clones; approximately 90% were counted once. The leading ten clones occupy 1.5% to 2% of the sample.

Whole blood was collected in K2EDTA tubes by collaborating institutions according to the institutions' own protocols. For TCRbeta analysis, collaborators shipped samples as frozen whole blood, isolated PBMCs, or DNA extracted from either of those sample types. This sample was taken from a study of blood T cell repertoires in COVID-19 (TCRdb year 2020). In the study overall: Samples covering the acute and convalescent phases of COVID-19 were provided by collaborators in the United States, Italy and Spain. Deeply sampled blood TCRbeta repertoires from subjects exposed to, actively infected with, or recovered from COVID-19 were included in the dataset. The sample metadata nearly always contained a de-identified subject ID, COVID-19 status, age in years and sex. Where available, HLA class I and class II types were obtained from metadata supplied by the sample provider rather than from assay-based typing. A freely available public database, intended as a resource for researchers studying the immune response to SARS-CoV-2, is where the repertoires were released. The prospective study material was composed of cDNA or gDNA derived from T cells, B-cell-depleted T cells, or PBMCs. Samples came from the ongoing ImmuneRACE study (first 160 participants) plus 1,254 subjects from 6 global collaborators. What the research found in general, with its limitations: The amount of clinical and demographic metadata varied by source and participant and was provided uncurated.

The sequence came from a man aged 65-85 years with acute or convalescent COVID-19. Sequenced material: peripheral blood.

The CDR3 has the sequence CSVIQGGPSYEQYF. The nucleotide sequence is TGCAGCGTTATACAGGGGGGTCCATCCTACGAGCAGTACTTC. The chain links TRBV29-1 with TRBJ2-7, with 8 bases aligning to TRBD1. The germline V gene gives CDR1 as SQVTM and CDR2 as ANQGSEA. The CDR3, cysteine through phenylalanine, is 14 amino acids long. The sequence is cut down to CDR3 DNA, 42 bases in frame from base 1. Unmatched junction bases come to 7, with V trimmed by 5 bases and J by 1 base.